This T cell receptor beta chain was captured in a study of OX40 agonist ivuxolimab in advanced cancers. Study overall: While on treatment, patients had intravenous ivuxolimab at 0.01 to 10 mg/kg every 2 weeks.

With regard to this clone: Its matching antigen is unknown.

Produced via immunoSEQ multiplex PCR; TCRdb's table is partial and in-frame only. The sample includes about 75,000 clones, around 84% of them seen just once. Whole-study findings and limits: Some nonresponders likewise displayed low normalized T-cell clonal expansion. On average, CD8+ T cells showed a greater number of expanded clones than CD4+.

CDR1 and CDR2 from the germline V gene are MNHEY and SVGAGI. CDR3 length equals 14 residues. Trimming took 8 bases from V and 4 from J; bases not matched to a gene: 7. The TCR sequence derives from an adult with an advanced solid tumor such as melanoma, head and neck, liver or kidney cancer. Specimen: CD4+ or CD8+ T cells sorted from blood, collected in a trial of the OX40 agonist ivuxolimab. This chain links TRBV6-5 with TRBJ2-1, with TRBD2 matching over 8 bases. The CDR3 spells CASRGGRWYNEQFF. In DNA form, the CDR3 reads TGTGCCAGCCGGGGCGGGAGGTGGTACAATGAGCAGTTCTTC.